This T cell receptor beta chain was recorded in a study of blood T cell repertoires in COVID-19. Study details: COVID-19 samples collected from the United States, Italy and Spain covered acute and convalescent phases.

Libraries were prepared by immunoSEQ multiplex PCR; TCRdb keeps only in-frame clonotypes and omits some of them. The sample lists hundreds of thousands of clones, around 86% seen once, with around 4.8% in the top ten. The V gene end was trimmed by 6 bases and the J gene end by 13 bases; junction bases not matched to a gene: 12. The CDR3 sequence is 14 residues long. The germline gives CDR1 MNHEY, CDR2 SMNVEV (reference sequence). This receptor was identified in a man in his 60s who had recovered from COVID-19. V is TRBV27 and J is TRBJ2-3, with 11 bases lining up with TRBD1. The specimen sequenced was PBMCs or T cells enriched from blood (not recorded which). CDR3 DNA sequence: TGTGCCAGCAGCCGGACAGGGGGCTTGTTGGGAAAGTATTTT. This encodes CASSRTGGLLGKYF.